The present T cell receptor beta chain was sequenced within a study of technical replicates of blood from a handful of donors (TCRdb year 2017). The junction shows trimming of 10 bases on V and 5 bases on J, and the gene matches do not reach 8 bases of it. According to the germline V gene, CDR1 reads ENHRY and CDR2 reads SYGVKD. The CDR3 holds 13 amino acids from the cysteine to the phenylalanine. The DNA shown is the 39-base CDR3, in frame from base 1. Comments on this clone: Its specific antigen is unknown. Base quality data are lacking; no much larger clone is found one base away.

Library creation used the immunoSEQ multiplex PCR assay. Not all clones reach the TCRdb copy of this immuneACCESS table, which keeps in-frame sequences only. Checked studies attribute under half of the gap to unresolved V genes and leave the rest unexplained. This sample has some 54,000 clones in its table, and 80% to 95% of those were observed once. In total, the top ten clones hold around 4.4% of the sample. The origin of this receptor is a human donor in good health. Some clones in this sample may be carry-over from other donors' samples. Recombination linked TRBV10-3 to TRBJ1-1; TRBD1 matches 9 bases in the middle. Sequences were obtained from PBMCs. The DNA sequence follows: TGTGCCACCATAGGGACAGGGCAGACTGAAGCTTTCTTT. This sequence encodes CATIGTGQTEAFF.